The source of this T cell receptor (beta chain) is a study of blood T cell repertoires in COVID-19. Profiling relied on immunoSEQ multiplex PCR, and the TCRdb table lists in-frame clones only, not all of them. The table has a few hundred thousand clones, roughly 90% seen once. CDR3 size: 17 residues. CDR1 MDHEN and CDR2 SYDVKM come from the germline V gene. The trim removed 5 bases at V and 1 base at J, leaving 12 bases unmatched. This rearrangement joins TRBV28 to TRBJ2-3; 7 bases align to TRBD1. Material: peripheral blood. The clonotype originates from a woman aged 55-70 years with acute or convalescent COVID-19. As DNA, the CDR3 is TGTGCCAGCAGTACAACCCTGACAGGGATCGGCACAGATACGCAGTATTTT. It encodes CASSTTLTGIGTDTQYF.